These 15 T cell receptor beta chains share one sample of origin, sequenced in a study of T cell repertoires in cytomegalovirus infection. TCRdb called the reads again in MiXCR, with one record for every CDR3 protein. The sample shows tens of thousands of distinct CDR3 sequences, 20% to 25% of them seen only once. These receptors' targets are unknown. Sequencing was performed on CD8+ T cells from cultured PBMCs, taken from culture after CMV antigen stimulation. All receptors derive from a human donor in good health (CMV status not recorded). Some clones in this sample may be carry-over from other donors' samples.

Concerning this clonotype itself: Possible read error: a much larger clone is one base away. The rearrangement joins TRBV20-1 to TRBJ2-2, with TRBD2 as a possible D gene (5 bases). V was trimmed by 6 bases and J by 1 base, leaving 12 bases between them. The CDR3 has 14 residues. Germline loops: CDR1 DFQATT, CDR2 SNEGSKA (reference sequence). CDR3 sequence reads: CSAEDWMNTGELFF. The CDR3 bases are TGCAGTGCCGAGGACTGGATGAACACCGGGGAGCTGTTTTTT.

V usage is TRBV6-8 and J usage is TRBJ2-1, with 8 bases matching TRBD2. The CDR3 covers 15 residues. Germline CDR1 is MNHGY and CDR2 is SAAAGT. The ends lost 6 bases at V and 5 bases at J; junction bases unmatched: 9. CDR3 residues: CASRHRGGLDNEQFF. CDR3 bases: TGTGCCAGCAGGCACCGGGGGGGACTTGACAATGAGCAGTTCTTC.

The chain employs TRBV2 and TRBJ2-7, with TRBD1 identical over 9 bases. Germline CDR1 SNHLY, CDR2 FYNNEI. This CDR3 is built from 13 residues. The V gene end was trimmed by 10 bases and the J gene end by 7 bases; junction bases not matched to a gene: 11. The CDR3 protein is CAMSTGGRREQYF. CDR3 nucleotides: TGTGCCATGTCGACAGGGGGACGTCGAGAGCAGTACTTC.

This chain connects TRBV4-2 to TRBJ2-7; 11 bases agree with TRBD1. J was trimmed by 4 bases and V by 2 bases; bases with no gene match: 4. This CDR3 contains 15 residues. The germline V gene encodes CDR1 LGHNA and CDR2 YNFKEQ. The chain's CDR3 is CASSQTGQGVYEQYF. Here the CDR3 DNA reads TGTGCCAGCAGCCAAACGGGACAGGGGGTATACGAGCAGTACTTC.

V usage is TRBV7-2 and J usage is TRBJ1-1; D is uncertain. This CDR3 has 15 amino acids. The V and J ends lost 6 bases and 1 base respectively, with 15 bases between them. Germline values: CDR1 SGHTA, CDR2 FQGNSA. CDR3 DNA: TGTGCCAGCAGTCCTCGGTCCAAGGGGAACACTGAAGCTTTCTTT. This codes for CASSPRSKGNTEAFF.

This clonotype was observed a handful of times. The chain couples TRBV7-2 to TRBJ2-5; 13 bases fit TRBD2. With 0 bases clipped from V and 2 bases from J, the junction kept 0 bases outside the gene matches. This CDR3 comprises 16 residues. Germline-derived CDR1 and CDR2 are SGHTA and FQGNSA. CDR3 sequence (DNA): TGTGCCAGCAGCTTAGCGACTAGCGGGGGGCAAGAGACCCAGTACTTC. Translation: CASSLATSGGQETQYF.

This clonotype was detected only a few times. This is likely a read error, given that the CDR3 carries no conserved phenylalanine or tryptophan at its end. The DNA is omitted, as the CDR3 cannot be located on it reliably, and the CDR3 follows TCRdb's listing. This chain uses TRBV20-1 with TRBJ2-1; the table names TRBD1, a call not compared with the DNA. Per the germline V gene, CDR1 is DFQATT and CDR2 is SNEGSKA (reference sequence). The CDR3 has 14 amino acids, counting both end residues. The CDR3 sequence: CSARDLDRPYGPVV.

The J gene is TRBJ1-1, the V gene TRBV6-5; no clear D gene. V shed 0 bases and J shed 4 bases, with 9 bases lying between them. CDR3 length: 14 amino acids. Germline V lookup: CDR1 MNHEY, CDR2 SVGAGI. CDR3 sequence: CASSYSTRGTEAFF. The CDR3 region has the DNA TGTGCCAGCAGTTACTCGACACGGGGCACTGAAGCTTTCTTT.

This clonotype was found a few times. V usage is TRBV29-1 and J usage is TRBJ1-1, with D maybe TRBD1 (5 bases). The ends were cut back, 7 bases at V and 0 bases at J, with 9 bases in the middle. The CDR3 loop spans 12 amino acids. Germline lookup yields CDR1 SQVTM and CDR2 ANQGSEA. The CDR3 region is CSGHRMNTEAFF. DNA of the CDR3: TGCAGCGGTCACAGGATGAACACTGAAGCTTTCTTT.

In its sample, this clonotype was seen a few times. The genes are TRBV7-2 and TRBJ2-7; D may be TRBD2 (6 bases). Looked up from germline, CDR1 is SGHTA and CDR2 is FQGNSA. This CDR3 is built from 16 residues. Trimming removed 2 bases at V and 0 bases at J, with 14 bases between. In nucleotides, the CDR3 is TGTGCCAGCAGCTTATTGGTGGAGGGAAGCTCCTACGAGCAGTACTTC. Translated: CASSLLVEGSSYEQYF.

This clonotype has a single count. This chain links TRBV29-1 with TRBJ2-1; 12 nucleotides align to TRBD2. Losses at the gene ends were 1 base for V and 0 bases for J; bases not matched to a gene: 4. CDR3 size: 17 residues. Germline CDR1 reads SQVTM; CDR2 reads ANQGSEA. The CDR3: CSVEGLAGGSSYNEQFF. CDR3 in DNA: TGCAGCGTTGAAGGGCTAGCGGGGGGGAGCTCCTACAATGAGCAGTTCTTC.

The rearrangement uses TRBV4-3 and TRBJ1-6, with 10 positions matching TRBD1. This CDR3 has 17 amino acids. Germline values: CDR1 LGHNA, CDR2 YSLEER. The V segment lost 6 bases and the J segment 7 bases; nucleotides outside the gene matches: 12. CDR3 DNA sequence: TGCGCCAGCAGTCAGTTCTCCCCGGGACAGGGGAATTCACCCCTCCACTTT. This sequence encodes CASSQFSPGQGNSPLHF.

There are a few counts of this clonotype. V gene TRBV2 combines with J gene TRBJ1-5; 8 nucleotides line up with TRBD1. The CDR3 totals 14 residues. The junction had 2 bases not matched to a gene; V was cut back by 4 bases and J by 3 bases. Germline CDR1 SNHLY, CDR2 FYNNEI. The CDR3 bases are TGTGCCAGCAGTGCCCAGGGGGCCAATCAGCCCCAGCATTTT. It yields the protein CASSAQGANQPQHF.

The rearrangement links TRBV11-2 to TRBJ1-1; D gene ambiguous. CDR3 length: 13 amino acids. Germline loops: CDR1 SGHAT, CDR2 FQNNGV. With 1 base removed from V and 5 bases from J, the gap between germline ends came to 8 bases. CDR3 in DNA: TGTGCCAGCAGCTTAGGAACGGGAACTGAAGCTTTCTTT. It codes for CASSLGTGTEAFF.

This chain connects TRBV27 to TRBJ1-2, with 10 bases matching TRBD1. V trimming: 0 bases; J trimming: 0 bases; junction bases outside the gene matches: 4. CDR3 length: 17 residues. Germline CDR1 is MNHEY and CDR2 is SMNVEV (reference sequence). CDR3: CASSLSGTGAPNYGYTF. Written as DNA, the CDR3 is TGTGCCAGCAGTTTATCCGGGACAGGGGCTCCTAACTATGGCTACACCTTC.